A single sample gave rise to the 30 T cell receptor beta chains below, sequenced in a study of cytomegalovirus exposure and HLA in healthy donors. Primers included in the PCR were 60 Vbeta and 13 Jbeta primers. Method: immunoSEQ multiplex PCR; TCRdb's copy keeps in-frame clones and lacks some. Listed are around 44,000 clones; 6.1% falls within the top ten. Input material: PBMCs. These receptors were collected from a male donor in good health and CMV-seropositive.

This CDR3 reads CASSPPRGSTASSYNSPLHF. The DNA for the CDR3 is TGTGCCAGCAGCCCCCCCCGAGGTTCTACCGCCAGCTCCTATAATTCACCCCTCCACTTT. The chain carries TRBV7-8 and TRBJ1-6; D not certain. Trimming removed 5 bases from V and 0 bases from J, with 23 bases in between. The length of the CDR3 is 20 residues. From germline, CDR1 is SGHVS and CDR2 FQNEAQ.

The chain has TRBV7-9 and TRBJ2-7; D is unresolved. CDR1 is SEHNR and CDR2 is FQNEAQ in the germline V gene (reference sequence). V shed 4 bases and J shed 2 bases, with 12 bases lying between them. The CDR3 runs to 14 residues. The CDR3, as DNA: TGTGCCAGCAGCTACGACCTAGGCACCTACGAGCAGTACTTC. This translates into CASSYDLGTYEQYF.

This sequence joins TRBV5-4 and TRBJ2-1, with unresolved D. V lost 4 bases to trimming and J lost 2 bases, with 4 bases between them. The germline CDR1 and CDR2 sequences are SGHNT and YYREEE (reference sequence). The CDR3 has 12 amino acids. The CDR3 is CASSQTYNEQFF. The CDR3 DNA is TGTGCCAGCAGCCAGACCTACAATGAGCAGTTCTTC.

CDR3 coding DNA: TGTGCCAGCAGCGCACAGGGAGTCGGCACTGAAGCTTTCTTT. This translates into CASSAQGVGTEAFF. V is TRBV14 and J is TRBJ1-1, with TRBD1 as a possible D gene (6 bases). The CDR3 consists of 14 residues. Per germline, CDR1 SGHDN and CDR2 FVKESK. V was clipped by 5 bases and J by 4 bases, with 14 bases between them.

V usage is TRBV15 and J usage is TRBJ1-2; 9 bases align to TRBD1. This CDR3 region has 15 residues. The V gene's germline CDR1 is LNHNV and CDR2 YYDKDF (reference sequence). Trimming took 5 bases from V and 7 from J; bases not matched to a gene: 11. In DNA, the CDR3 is TGTGCCACCAGCCCTAATAACCGGGACAGGGTTGGCTACACCTTC. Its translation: CATSPNNRDRVGYTF.

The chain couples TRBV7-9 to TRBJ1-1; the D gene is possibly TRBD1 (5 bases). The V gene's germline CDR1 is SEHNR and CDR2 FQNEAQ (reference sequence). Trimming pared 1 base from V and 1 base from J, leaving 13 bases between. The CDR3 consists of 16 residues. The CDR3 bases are TGTGCCAGCAGCTTAGAGATTGGGGGGGAGAACACTGAAGCTTTCTTT. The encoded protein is CASSLEIGGENTEAFF.

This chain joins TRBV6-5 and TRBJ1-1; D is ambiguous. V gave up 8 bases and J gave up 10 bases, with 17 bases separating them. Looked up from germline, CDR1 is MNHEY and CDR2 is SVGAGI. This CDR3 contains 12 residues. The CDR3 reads CASGPAPLGAFF. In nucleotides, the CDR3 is TGTGCCAGCGGGCCCGCCCCCCTCGGAGCTTTCTTT.

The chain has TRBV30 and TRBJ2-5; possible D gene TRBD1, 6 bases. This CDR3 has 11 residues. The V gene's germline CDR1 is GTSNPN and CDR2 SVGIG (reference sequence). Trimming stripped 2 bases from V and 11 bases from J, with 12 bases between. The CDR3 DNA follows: TGTGCCTGGAGTACAGGGTTAGGGCAGTACTTC. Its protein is CAWSTGLGQYF.

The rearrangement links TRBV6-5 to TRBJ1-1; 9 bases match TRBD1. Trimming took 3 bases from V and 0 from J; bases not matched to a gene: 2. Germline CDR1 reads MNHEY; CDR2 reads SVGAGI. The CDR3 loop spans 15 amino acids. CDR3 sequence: CASSYGQGMNTEAFF. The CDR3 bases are TGTGCCAGCAGTTATGGACAGGGGATGAACACTGAAGCTTTCTTT.

The CDR3 spells CASSQVSGGVPGTDTQYF. The CDR3, as DNA: TGCGCCAGCAGCCAAGTTAGCGGGGGGGTCCCGGGCACAGATACGCAGTATTTT. The rearrangement uses TRBV4-1 and TRBJ2-3; 11 bases line up with TRBD2. CDR1 and CDR2 (germline): MGHRA, YSYEKL. The CDR3 length is 18 residues. Trimming cost V 1 base and J 1 base; bases outside gene matches: 7.

The DNA for the CDR3 is TGTGCCTGGAGTGTCCAGGAATCCTACGAGCAGTACTTC. Protein sequence: CAWSVQESYEQYF. The chain recombines TRBV30 with TRBJ2-7; D not resolved. Per germline, CDR1 GTSNPN and CDR2 SVGIG (reference sequence). The CDR3 spans 13 residues. V lost 0 bases, J lost 1 base, and 7 bases lay in between.

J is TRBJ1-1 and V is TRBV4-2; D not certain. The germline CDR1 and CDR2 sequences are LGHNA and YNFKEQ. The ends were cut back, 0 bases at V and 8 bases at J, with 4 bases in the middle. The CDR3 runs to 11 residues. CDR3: CASSQDREAFF. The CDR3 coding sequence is TGTGCCAGCAGCCAAGACAGGGAAGCTTTCTTT.

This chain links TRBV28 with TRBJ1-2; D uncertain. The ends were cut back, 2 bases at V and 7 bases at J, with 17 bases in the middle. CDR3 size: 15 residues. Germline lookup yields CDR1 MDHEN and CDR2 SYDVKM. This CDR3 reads CASSLGPKTSLGYTF. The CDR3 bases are TGTGCCAGCAGTTTAGGCCCAAAGACATCTCTTGGCTACACCTTC.

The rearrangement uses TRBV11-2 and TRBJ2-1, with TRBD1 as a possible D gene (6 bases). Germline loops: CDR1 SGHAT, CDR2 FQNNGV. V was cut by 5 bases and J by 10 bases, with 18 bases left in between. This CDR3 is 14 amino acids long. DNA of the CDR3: TGTGCCAGCAGCCCCCCGGCAGGGGACGCGGAGCAGTTCTTC. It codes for CASSPPAGDAEQFF. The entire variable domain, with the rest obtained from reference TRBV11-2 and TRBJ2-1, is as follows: EAGVAQSPRYKIIEKRQSVAFWCNPISGHATLYWYQQILGQGPKLLIQFQNNGVVDDSQLPKDRFSAERLKGVDSTLKIQPAKLEDSAVYLCASSPPAGDAEQFFGPGTRLTVL.

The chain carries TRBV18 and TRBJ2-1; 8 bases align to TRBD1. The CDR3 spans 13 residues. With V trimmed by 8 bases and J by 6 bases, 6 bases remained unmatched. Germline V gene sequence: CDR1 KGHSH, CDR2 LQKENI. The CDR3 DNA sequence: TGTGCCAGCGCCAGGGGGACAGGCAATGAGCAGTTCTTC. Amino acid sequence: CASARGTGNEQFF.

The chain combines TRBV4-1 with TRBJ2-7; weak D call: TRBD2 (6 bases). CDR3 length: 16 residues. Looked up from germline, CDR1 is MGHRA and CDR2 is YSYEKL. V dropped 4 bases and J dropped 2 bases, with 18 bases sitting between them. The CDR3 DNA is TGCGCCAGCAGCCGGGGGGACCGGCAGCGCCCCTACGAGCAGTACTTC. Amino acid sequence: CASSRGDRQRPYEQYF.

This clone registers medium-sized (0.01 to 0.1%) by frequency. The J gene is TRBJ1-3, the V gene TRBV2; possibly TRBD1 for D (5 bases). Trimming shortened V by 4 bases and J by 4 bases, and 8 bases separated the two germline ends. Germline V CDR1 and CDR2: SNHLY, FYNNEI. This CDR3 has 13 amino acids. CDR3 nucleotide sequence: TGTGCCAGCAGTGGGACACCGGGAAACACCATATATTTT. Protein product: CASSGTPGNTIYF.

CDR3 sequence (DNA): TGTGCCAGCAGCCCGTGGACAGGGACGGAGACCCAGTACTTC. Amino acid sequence: CASSPWTGTETQYF. The chain combines TRBV14 with TRBJ2-5; TRBD1 matches at 8 bases. V was pared by 4 bases and J by 5 bases, with 6 bases of the junction left unmatched. CDR1 is SGHDN and CDR2 is FVKESK in the germline V gene. CDR3 size: 14 residues.

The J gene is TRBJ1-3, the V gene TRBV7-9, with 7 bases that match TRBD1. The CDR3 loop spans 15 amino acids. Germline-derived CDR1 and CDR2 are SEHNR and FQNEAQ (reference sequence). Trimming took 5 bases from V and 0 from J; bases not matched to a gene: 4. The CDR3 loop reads CASSRSGGSGNTIYF. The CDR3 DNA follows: TGTGCCAGCAGCCGCTCAGGGGGCTCTGGAAACACCATATATTTT.

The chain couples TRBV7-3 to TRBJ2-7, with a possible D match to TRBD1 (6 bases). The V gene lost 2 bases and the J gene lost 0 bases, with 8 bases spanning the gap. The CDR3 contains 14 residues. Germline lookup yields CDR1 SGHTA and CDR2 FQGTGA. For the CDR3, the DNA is TGTGCCAGCAGCTTACAGGGGAGCTCCTACGAGCAGTACTTC. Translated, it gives CASSLQGSSYEQYF.

DNA of the CDR3: TGTGCCAGCAGCCAACCGGCGGGCGGGGATCTATACACTGAAGCTTTCTTT. It codes for CASSQPAGGDLYTEAFF. The chain carries TRBV4-2 and TRBJ1-1, with D uncertain. The CDR3 is 17 residues long. Trimming took 2 bases from V and 3 from J, leaving 19 bases between them. Germline V gives CDR1 LGHNA, CDR2 YNFKEQ.

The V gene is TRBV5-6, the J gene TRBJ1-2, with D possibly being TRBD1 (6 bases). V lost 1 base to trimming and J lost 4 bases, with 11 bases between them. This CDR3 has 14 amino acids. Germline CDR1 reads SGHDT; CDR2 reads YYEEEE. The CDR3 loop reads CASSLPGVVYGYTF. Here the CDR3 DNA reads TGTGCCAGCAGCTTGCCAGGGGTTGTCTATGGCTACACCTTC.

As DNA, the CDR3 is TGTGCCAGTAGTATAGACAGGACTAGCACAGATACGCAGTATTTT. Translation gives CASSIDRTSTDTQYF. The chain employs TRBV19 and TRBJ2-3; the D gene is possibly TRBD2 (5 bases). This CDR3 contains 15 residues. Trimming removed 0 bases from V and 0 bases from J, with 7 bases in between. The germline CDR1 and CDR2 sequences are LNHDA and SQIVND (reference sequence). Variable domain in full (rest from reference TRBV19 and TRBJ2-3): DGGITQSPKYLFRKEGQNVTLSCEQNLNHDAMYWYRQDPGQGLRLIYYSQIVNDFQKGDIAEGYSVSREKKESFPLTVTSAQKNPTAFYLCASSIDRTSTDTQYFGPGTRLTVL.

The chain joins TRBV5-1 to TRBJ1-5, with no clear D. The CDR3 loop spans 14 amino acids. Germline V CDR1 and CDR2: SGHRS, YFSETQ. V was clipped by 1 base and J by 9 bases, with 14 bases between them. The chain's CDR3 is CASSLQTVVSPQHF. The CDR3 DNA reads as TGCGCCAGCAGCTTGCAAACAGTGGTCTCGCCCCAGCATTTT.

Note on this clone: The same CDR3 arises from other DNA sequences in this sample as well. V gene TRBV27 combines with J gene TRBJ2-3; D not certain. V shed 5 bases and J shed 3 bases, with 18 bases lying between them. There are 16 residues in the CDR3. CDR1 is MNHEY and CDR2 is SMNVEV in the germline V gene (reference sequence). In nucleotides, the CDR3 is TGTGCCAGCAGTCCCGGAGTTAGGCTGCATACAGATACGCAGTATTTT. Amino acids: CASSPGVRLHTDTQYF.

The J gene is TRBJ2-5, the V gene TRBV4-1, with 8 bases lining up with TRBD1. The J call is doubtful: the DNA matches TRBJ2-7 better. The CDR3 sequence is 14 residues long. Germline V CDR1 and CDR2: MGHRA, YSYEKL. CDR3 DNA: TGCGCCAGCAGCCGACAGGGACAGGCCTACGAGCAGTACTTC. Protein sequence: CASSRQGQAYEQYF.

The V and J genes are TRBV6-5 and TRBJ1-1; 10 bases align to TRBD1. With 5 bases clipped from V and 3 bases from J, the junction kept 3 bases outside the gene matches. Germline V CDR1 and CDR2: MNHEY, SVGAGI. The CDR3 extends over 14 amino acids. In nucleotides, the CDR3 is TGTGCCAGCAGTCGACAGGGGGCGTACACTGAAGCTTTCTTT. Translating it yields CASSRQGAYTEAFF.

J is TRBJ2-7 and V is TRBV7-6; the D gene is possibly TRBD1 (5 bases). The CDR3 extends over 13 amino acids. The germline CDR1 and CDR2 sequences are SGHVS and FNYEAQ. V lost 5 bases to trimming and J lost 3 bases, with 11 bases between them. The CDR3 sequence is CASSLEDSYEQYF. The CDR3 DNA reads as TGTGCCAGCAGCCTAGAAGACAGCTACGAGCAGTACTTC.

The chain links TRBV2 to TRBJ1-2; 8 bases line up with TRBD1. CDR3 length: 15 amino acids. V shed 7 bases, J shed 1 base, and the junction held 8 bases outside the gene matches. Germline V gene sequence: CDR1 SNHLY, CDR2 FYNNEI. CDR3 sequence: CASMSSDRGNYGYTF. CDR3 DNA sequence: TGTGCCAGCATGAGCAGTGACAGGGGTAACTATGGCTACACCTTC.

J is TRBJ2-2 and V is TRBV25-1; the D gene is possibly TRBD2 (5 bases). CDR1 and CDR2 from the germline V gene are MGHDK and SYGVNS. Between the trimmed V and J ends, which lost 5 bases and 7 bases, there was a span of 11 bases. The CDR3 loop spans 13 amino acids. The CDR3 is CASSSGEGGELFF. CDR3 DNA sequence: TGTGCCAGCAGTTCCGGCGAGGGCGGGGAGCTGTTTTTT.